Listed here are 22 T cell receptor beta chains from one sample, sequenced in a study of cytomegalovirus exposure and HLA in healthy donors. The table came from immunoSEQ multiplex PCR; TCRdb's copy has only in-frame clones and leaves some out. This table holds some 140,000 clones, roughly 81% found once. Specimen: PBMCs. The receptors come from a woman under 40 in good health and CMV-seronegative.

The gene calls are TRBV5-1 and TRBJ2-7; 7 bases are shared with TRBD2. Per the germline V gene, CDR1 is SGHRS and CDR2 is YFSETQ. The CDR3 runs to 13 residues. Trimming removed 0 bases from V and 10 bases from J; junction bases left unmatched: 7. The CDR3 loop is CASSLEPGGTQYF. CDR3 nucleotides: TGCGCCAGCAGCTTGGAGCCGGGGGGTACACAGTACTTC.

The chain recombines TRBV7-2 with TRBJ2-5; D gene unclear. In germline, CDR1 is SGHTA, CDR2 FQGNSA. The CDR3 covers 11 residues. The ends were cut back, 3 bases at V and 5 bases at J, with 4 bases in the middle. The CDR3: CASSFGETQYF. Here the CDR3 DNA reads TGTGCCAGCAGCTTCGGGGAGACCCAGTACTTC.

The J gene is TRBJ1-4, the V gene TRBV13, with TRBD1 matching over 11 bases. CDR1 and CDR2 from the germline V gene are PRHDT and FYEKMQ (reference sequence). V lost 5 bases and J lost 8; bases outside the gene matches: 4. The CDR3 runs to 14 residues. CDR3 nucleotides: TGTGCCAGCAGCGCCCGGGACAGGGGGGAAAAACTGTTTTTT. Translated: CASSARDRGEKLFF.

V usage is TRBV6-1 and J usage is TRBJ1-5; D not certain. Germline loops: CDR1 MNHNS, CDR2 SASEGT. The CDR3 length is 14 residues. The V end lost 2 bases, the J end lost 4 bases, and 9 bases lay between the germline ends. The CDR3 coding sequence is TGTGCCAGCAGTGAATGGCAACTAAATCAGCCCCAGCATTTT. Protein product: CASSEWQLNQPQHF.

The genes are TRBV10-3 and TRBJ2-1; 8 bases agree with TRBD1. Germline V gene data show CDR1 as ENHRY and CDR2 as SYGVKD. CDR3 length: 15 residues. Unmatched junction bases numbered 11, after V lost 4 bases and J lost 9 bases. CDR3 sequence (DNA): TGTGCCATCAGTGCCGGGCAGGGGGCACTCGGTGAGCAGTTCTTC. Translating gives CAISAGQGALGEQFF.

The genes are TRBV6-5 and TRBJ1-4; TRBD1 aligns across 7 bases. The length of the CDR3 is 14 residues. Unmatched junction bases numbered 5, after V lost 6 bases and J lost 4 bases. Germline values: CDR1 MNHEY, CDR2 SVGAGI. The CDR3 nucleotides read TGTGCCAGCAGGGGCGGGACAGTTAATGAAAAACTGTTTTTT. It is translated as CASRGGTVNEKLFF.

This clone was detected many times. The rearrangement uses TRBV6-5 and TRBJ1-2; 7 bases match TRBD1. Per germline, CDR1 MNHEY and CDR2 SVGAGI. J gave up 6 bases and V 0 bases, and 1 base lay outside the gene matches. The CDR3 extends over 13 amino acids. The CDR3 protein is CASSYSTGNGYTF. The CDR3 DNA sequence: TGTGCCAGCAGTTACTCGACAGGGAATGGCTACACCTTC.

There are a few counts of this clone. The chain couples TRBV9 to TRBJ1-3, with TRBD1 matching over 8 bases. Unmatched junction bases numbered 9, after V lost 3 bases and J lost 7 bases. CDR1 is SGDLS, CDR2 YYNGEE, per germline. This CDR3 region has 15 residues. The CDR3 nucleotides are TGTGCCAGCAGCGCTGACGACTACAGGGGGAACACCATATATTTT. Protein sequence: CASSADDYRGNTIYF.

This clone was detected once. The chain has TRBV21-1 and TRBJ2-7; the table assigns TRBD1, which was not confirmed against the DNA. TRBV21-1 is flagged as a pseudogene. The CDR3 sequence is 13 residues long. Here the CDR3 DNA reads TGTGCCAGCTCCAACCGGGACACCTACGAGCAGTACTTC. This translates into CASSNRDTYEQYF.

The chain couples TRBV11-2 to TRBJ2-7, with TRBD2 as a possible D gene (5 bases). Trimming cost V 5 bases and J 3 bases, with 17 bases left between them. Looked up from germline, CDR1 is SGHAT and CDR2 is FQNNGV. CDR3 length equals 15 residues. CDR3 nucleotides: TGTGCCAGCAGCCCTAGTGGGAGACAAATCTACGAGCAGTACTTC. It encodes CASSPSGRQIYEQYF.

V is TRBV4-1 and J is TRBJ1-5; 8 nucleotides agree with TRBD1. Germline CDR1 MGHRA, CDR2 YSYEKL. V was clipped by 3 bases and J by 4 bases; unmatched bases: 8. This CDR3 has 16 residues. CDR3 sequence reads: CASSQGWTGTNQPQHF. The CDR3 DNA follows: TGCGCCAGCAGCCAGGGATGGACAGGGACTAATCAGCCCCAGCATTTT.

This clone was detected only once. The chain joins TRBV6-5 to TRBJ1-2; D is possibly TRBD1 (6 bases). The CDR3 is 13 residues long. With 2 bases removed from V and 5 bases from J, the gap between germline ends came to 9 bases. Germline CDR1 is MNHEY and CDR2 is SVGAGI. The CDR3 is CASSYSTGYGYTF. The CDR3 DNA is TGTGCCAGCAGTTACAGCACAGGGTATGGCTACACCTTC.

This rearrangement joins TRBV28 to TRBJ1-2; no clear D gene. The CDR3 totals 12 residues. Per the germline V gene, CDR1 is MDHEN and CDR2 is SYDVKM. V was clipped by 3 bases and J by 5 bases, with 7 bases between them. CDR3 nucleotide sequence: TGTGCCAGCAGTTTGAGGGCTTATGGCTACACCTTC. Protein sequence: CASSLRAYGYTF.

The chain uses TRBV12-5 and TRBJ2-3; D remains ambiguous. In germline, CDR1 is LGHNT, CDR2 FRNRAP. V was cut by 7 bases and J by 1 base, with 15 bases left in between. This CDR3 is 15 amino acids long. The CDR3 region is CASALGSSRTDTQYF. In nucleotides, the CDR3 is TGTGCTAGTGCCCTCGGTAGTAGTCGCACAGATACGCAGTATTTT.

The chain links TRBV27 to TRBJ1-2, with 7 bases matching TRBD1. The germline CDR1 and CDR2 sequences are MNHEY and SMNVEV (reference sequence). Losses at the gene ends were 4 bases for V and 1 base for J; bases not matched to a gene: 9. This CDR3 comprises 16 residues. Here the CDR3 reads CASSSDRDRLNYGYTF. DNA for the CDR3: TGTGCCAGCAGTTCCGACCGGGACAGACTTAACTATGGCTACACCTTC.

This clone was detected once. This rearrangement joins TRBV6-6 to TRBJ2-4; 7 bases are a match to TRBD2. CDR1 is MNHNY and CDR2 is SVGAGI in the germline V gene (reference sequence). This CDR3 comprises 16 residues. J was trimmed by 0 bases and V by 2 bases; bases with no gene match: 4. The chain's CDR3 is CASSYGGGTAKNIQYF. As DNA, the CDR3 is TGTGCCAGCAGTTACGGGGGGGGGACAGCCAAAAACATTCAGTACTTC.

V is TRBV7-3 and J is TRBJ1-1; D call uncertain. Trimming removed 5 bases at V and 1 base at J, with 8 bases between. The germline gives CDR1 SGHTA, CDR2 FQGTGA. The CDR3 is made up of 13 amino acids. CDR3 bases: TGTGCCAGCAGCGTTCAGGAGAACACTGAAGCTTTCTTT. Its protein product is CASSVQENTEAFF.

The chain uses TRBV5-4 and TRBJ2-5; a possible D gene is TRBD1 (6 bases). Deletions cut 4 bases from V and 2 bases from J, with 21 bases between. The CDR3 consists of 17 residues. Germline CDR1 reads SGHNT; CDR2 reads YYREEE (reference sequence). The CDR3 region is CASSPLWGRGQQETQYF. As DNA, the CDR3 is TGTGCCAGCAGCCCCCTCTGGGGCAGGGGCCAACAAGAGACCCAGTACTTC.

The chain has TRBV2 and TRBJ1-3, with TRBD1 identical over 7 bases. V lost 8 bases, J lost 6 bases, and 7 bases stayed unmatched. The CDR3 runs 13 residues. Germline V gene data show CDR1 as SNHLY and CDR2 as FYNNEI. The CDR3 protein is CASRQDRQNTIYF. For the CDR3, the DNA is TGTGCCAGCCGCCAGGACAGGCAAAACACCATATATTTT.

The chain joins TRBV2 to TRBJ1-1; a possible D gene is TRBD1 (5 bases). The CDR3 length is 11 residues. The ends were cut back, 3 bases at V and 10 bases at J, with 9 bases in the middle. The V gene's germline CDR1 is SNHLY and CDR2 FYNNEI. CDR3 in amino acids: CASSERDLAFF. The CDR3 region has the DNA TGTGCCAGCAGTGAGCGGGACTTAGCTTTCTTT. The full variable domain, rest sourced from reference TRBV2 and TRBJ1-1, is EPEVTQTPSHQVTQMGQEVILRCVPISNHLYFYWYRQILGQKVEFLVSFYNNEISEKSEIFDDQFSVERPDGSNFTLKIRSTKLEDSAMYFCASSERDLAFFGQGTRLTVV.

The chain combines TRBV7-9 with TRBJ1-3; possible D gene TRBD1, 5 bases. Per the germline V gene, CDR1 is SEHNR and CDR2 is FQNEAQ (reference sequence). Trimming removed 4 bases at V and 0 bases at J, with 13 bases between. The CDR3 runs 16 residues. The CDR3 DNA is TGTGCCAGCAGCTCAAGGACACTTTTCTCTGGAAACACCATATATTTT. Translation gives CASSSRTLFSGNTIYF.

This clone was picked up a small number of times. The J gene is TRBJ2-7, the V gene TRBV27; D call uncertain. Germline values: CDR1 MNHEY, CDR2 SMNVEV (reference sequence). The V gene lost 5 bases and the J gene lost 6 bases, with 11 bases spanning the gap. This CDR3 is 12 amino acids long. The CDR3 reads CASSRLAGEQYF. The CDR3 region has the DNA TGTGCCAGCAGTCGACTGGCCGGCGAGCAGTACTTC.